One sample yielded the 11 T cell receptor beta chains listed below, sequenced in a study of shared clonotypes between healthy human individuals. The data were produced by immunoSEQ multiplex PCR, yet TCRdb's version contains in-frame clones alone and is incomplete. The sample has 2.3 million or so clones, more than 85% seen once; the top ten hold 0.35% to 0.5%. The specimen sequenced was naive CD4+ T cells from PBMCs. Subset defined: CD45RA+ positively selected. The source is a man aged 18-30 years in good health. Some clones in this sample may be carry-over from other donors' samples.

The rearrangement links TRBV7-9 to TRBJ2-3; D is perhaps TRBD1 or TRBD2 (5 bases each). V was trimmed by 1 base and J by 3 bases, leaving 11 bases between them. The CDR3 runs 15 residues. Germline V gives CDR1 SEHNR, CDR2 FQNEAQ (reference sequence). The CDR3 nucleotides read TGTGCCAGCAGCTTAGTTCGGGGCCAAACAGATACGCAGTATTTT. Encoded protein: CASSLVRGQTDTQYF.

The chain carries TRBV6-4 and TRBJ1-5; D gene unclear. The germline V gene encodes CDR1 MRHNA and CDR2 SNTAGT. CDR3 size: 17 residues. V lost 8 bases and J lost 0, with 20 bases in between. The CDR3 reads CASVTTSRSNSNQPQHF. CDR3 nucleotides: TGTGCCAGCGTGACGACATCGAGGAGCAATAGCAATCAGCCCCAGCATTTT.

The chain joins TRBV28 to TRBJ2-1; TRBD2 might be the D (6 bases). Germline CDR1 and CDR2: MDHEN and SYDVKM. V was shortened by 10 bases and J by 0 bases, with 16 bases between the two germline ends. The CDR3 totals 15 residues. The CDR3 sequence is CATHGTSASYNEQFF. The CDR3 DNA follows: TGTGCCACCCATGGGACTTCCGCCTCCTACAATGAGCAGTTCTTC.

Comment on this clone: In the same sample, other DNA sequences code for this CDR3. The CDR3 loop is CASSYRTSGSYEQYF. CDR3 coding DNA: TGTGCCAGCAGTTACCGGACTAGCGGATCCTACGAGCAGTACTTC. The chain uses TRBV6-5 and TRBJ2-7; 10 bases agree with TRBD2. The V gene end was trimmed by 2 bases and the J gene end by 1 base; junction bases not matched to a gene: 2. Per germline, CDR1 MNHEY and CDR2 SVGAGI. This CDR3 comprises 15 residues.

In regard to this clone: The sample has other DNA sequences that encode this CDR3 too. This rearrangement joins TRBV5-6 to TRBJ1-3; D gene unclear. Trimming left V 4 bases short and J 0 bases short, with 8 bases between. CDR3 length equals 14 residues. From germline, CDR1 is SGHDT and CDR2 YYEEEE. CDR3 sequence: CASSLRGSGNTIYF. The CDR3 coding sequence is TGTGCCAGCAGCCTACGGGGCTCTGGAAACACCATATATTTT.

The chain is built from TRBV9 and TRBJ2-1; the D gene is possibly TRBD2 (6 bases). Between the trimmed V and J ends, which lost 0 bases and 2 bases, there was a span of 15 bases. Looked up from germline, CDR1 is SGDLS and CDR2 is YYNGEE. The CDR3 length is 17 residues. The CDR3 sequence: CASSVEVGAGTYNEQFF. The CDR3 DNA reads TGTGCCAGCAGCGTAGAGGTCGGCGCGGGGACCTACAATGAGCAGTTCTTC.

The rearrangement links TRBV5-4 to TRBJ2-1, with D perhaps TRBD1 (5 bases). The V gene's germline CDR1 is SGHNT and CDR2 YYREEE (reference sequence). This CDR3 has 15 amino acids. The V end lost 4 bases, the J end lost 5 bases, and 16 bases lay between the germline ends. The CDR3 DNA follows: TGTGCCAGCAGCCCTCCGTCCAGGGAAAACAATGAGCAGTTCTTC. Encoded protein: CASSPPSRENNEQFF.

V is TRBV4-2 and J is TRBJ1-4, with 9 bases lining up with TRBD1. CDR3 length: 16 amino acids. The V and J ends lost 8 bases and 8 bases, in that order; junction bases with no gene match: 15. CDR1 and CDR2 from the germline V gene are LGHNA and YNFKEQ. Written as DNA, the CDR3 is TGTGCCAGCCGAACCGGCATCGGGACAGGGTTGGAAAAACTGTTTTTT. Protein product: CASRTGIGTGLEKLFF.

This clone was seen more than once but under ten times. The chain links TRBV12-5 to TRBJ1-1, with D possibly TRBD1 on 5 matching bases. The CDR3 extends over 15 amino acids. Trimming took off 2 bases at V and 4 bases at J, with 14 bases between the two ends. The germline CDR1 and CDR2 sequences are LGHNT and FRNRAP. The CDR3 sequence is CASGLSTGGSTEAFF. CDR3 DNA: TGTGCTAGTGGTTTGTCCACTGGGGGGAGCACTGAAGCTTTCTTT.

The V gene is TRBV6-1, the J gene TRBJ2-2; 8 positions match TRBD2. With V trimmed by 3 bases and J by 3 bases, 15 bases remained unmatched. CDR1 MNHNS and CDR2 SASEGT come from the germline V gene. The CDR3 loop spans 19 amino acids. CDR3 coding DNA: TGTGCCAGCAGTGACCCGGCAGGCCGGCTAGCGGGCGACACCGGGGAGCTGTTTTTT. It is translated as CASSDPAGRLAGDTGELFF.

This sequence joins TRBV9 and TRBJ2-7; D gene unclear. The CDR3 extends over 15 amino acids. Germline V lookup: CDR1 SGDLS, CDR2 YYNGEE. V lost 4 bases to trimming and J lost 0 bases, with 14 bases between them. DNA for the CDR3: TGTGCCAGCAGCCCCCGCTGGGCGAACTCCTACGAGCAGTACTTC. As protein: CASSPRWANSYEQYF.